A selection of T cell receptor beta chains follows, all from one sample in a study of vaccination effects on CD4 cells after COVID-19. Sequencing was performed with immunoSEQ multiplex PCR; in TCRdb, only in-frame clones are kept and a portion is missing. The sample has about 16,000 clones, just under 70% seen once. These receptors' targets are unknown. The source material was CD4+ T cells from PBMCs cultured with SARS-CoV-2 spike peptides, sampled after COVID-19 vaccination. These receptor sequences come from a human donor who received a COVID-19 vaccine. CDR3s include the opening cysteine and the closing phenylalanine or tryptophan. Each record gives: J gene, CDR3 length, D gene, V gene, clone size, CDR3 protein, CDR3 DNA. The D gene is left open where the match is weak. Not every row has a clone size; where given, it reads once, few, many or a size class.

TRBJ2-7,17,TRBD1,TRBV5-1,NA,CASSLGTGAPSSYEQYF,TGCGCCAGCAGCTTGGGAACAGGGGCCCCCAGCTCCTACGAGCAGTACTTC
TRBJ2-1,15,NA,TRBV19,NA,CASSTLDGTGVKQFF,TGTGCCAGTAGTACGCTAGACGGGACCGGAGTGAAGCAGTTCTTC
TRBJ1-5,14,NA,TRBV6-5,NA,CASSSQGTWQPQHF,TGTGCCAGCAGTTCCCAGGGGACATGGCAGCCCCAGCATTTT
TRBJ2-1,14,NA,TRBV6-6,NA,CASSPLPRGNEQFF,TGTGCCAGCAGTCCCCTTCCCCGAGGGAATGAGCAGTTCTTC
TRBJ2-3,17,NA,TRBV4-3,few,CASSHTTASLSTDTQYF,TGCGCCAGCAGCCACACGACAGCCTCTCTTAGCACAGATACGCAGTATTTT
TRBJ2-5,16,TRBD1,TRBV4-1,NA,CASSRQGQGGGETQYF,TGCGCCAGCAGCCGACAAGGACAGGGGGGTGGAGAGACCCAGTACTTC
TRBJ2-7,14,NA,TRBV5-1,NA,CASSLAVGSYEQYF,TGCGCCAGCAGCTTGGCGGTCGGATCCTACGAGCAGTACTTC
TRBJ1-5,15,NA,TRBV6-5,few,CASSTGDGLLQPQHF,TGTGCCAGCAGCACAGGCGACGGTCTCCTACAGCCCCAGCATTTT
TRBJ1-5,13,NA,TRBV10-3,NA,CAISGQTDQPQHF,TGTGCCATCAGTGGACAAACCGATCAGCCCCAGCATTTT
TRBJ2-7,15,TRBD2,TRBV5-1,NA,CASSSLTGGSGEQYF,TGCGCCAGCAGCTCCCTAACCGGGGGGTCGGGCGAGCAGTACTTC
TRBJ2-3,16,NA,TRBV11-2,NA,CASSLGARSGTDTQYF,TGTGCCAGCAGCTTGGGAGCGAGGAGTGGCACAGATACGCAGTATTTT
TRBJ1-3,14,TRBD1,TRBV6-5,NA,CATRGTGRGNTIYF,TGTGCTACGAGAGGGACAGGGAGGGGAAACACCATATATTTT